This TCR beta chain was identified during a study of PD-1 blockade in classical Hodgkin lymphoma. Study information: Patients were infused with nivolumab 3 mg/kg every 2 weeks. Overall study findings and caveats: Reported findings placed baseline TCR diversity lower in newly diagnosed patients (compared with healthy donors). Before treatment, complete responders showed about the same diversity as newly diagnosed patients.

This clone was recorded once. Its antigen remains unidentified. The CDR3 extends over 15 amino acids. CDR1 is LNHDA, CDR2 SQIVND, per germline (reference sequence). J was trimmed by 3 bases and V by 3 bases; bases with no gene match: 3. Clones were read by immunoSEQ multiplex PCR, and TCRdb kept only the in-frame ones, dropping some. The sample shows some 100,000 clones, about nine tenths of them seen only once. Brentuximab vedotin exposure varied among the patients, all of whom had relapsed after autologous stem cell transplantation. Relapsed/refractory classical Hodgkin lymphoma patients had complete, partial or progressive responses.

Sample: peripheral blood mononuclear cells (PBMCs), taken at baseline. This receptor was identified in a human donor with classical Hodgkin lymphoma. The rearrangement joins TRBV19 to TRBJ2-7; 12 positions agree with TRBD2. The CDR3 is CASSIGLAGIYEQYF. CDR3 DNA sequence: TGTGCCAGTAGTATTGGACTAGCGGGGATCTACGAGCAGTACTTC.